One T cell receptor beta chain is described in this entry. A few counts support this clone. Its binding antigen is unknown. It has no much larger one-base neighbor in the sample; base qualities were not kept. The cohort was made up of about 670 healthy bone marrow donors. Cohort members were all nominally healthy when sampled, although unrecorded immune exposures were likely present. The donor tested CMV seropositive and was one of the 289 seropositive cohort members. A peripheral blood sample was collected from each donor, and TCR beta sequencing was performed on peripheral blood mononuclear cells. Genomic DNA was extracted from the blood cell samples with the Qiagen DNeasy Blood Extraction Kit. The junction carries 16 bases between V and J, which are trimmed by 6 bases and 5 bases respectively. Via the germline V gene (reference sequence), CDR1 is LNHDA and CDR2 SQIVND. The CDR3 covers 14 residues, taking in both the cysteine and the phenylalanine. Here the CDR3 DNA is all that survives: 42 bases in frame from base 1.

The data belong to a study of cytomegalovirus exposure and HLA in healthy donors listed by TCRdb under 2017. Background on the whole study: An earlier analysis of approximately 600 of the donors reported about 290 Gb of sequence data and 117 million unique TCR beta sequences from about 179 million T cells. About 280 gigabases of sequencing data and approximately 92 million unique TCR sequences made up an early release that covered approximately 620 HLA-typed donors. Among the approximately 400 genotyped donors, more than 70% belonged to the genetic ancestry cluster associated with self-reported Caucasian donors. The study was designed to test whether signatures of past pathogen exposure could be identified by cataloging public T cell receptors. The study profiled the T cell repertoires of some 610 subjects by immunosequencing and related them to cytomegalovirus serostatus. Along with the roughly 670-subject first cohort, a separate validation cohort of 120 different subjects was used. The study combined high-throughput TCR immunosequencing, statistical association of individual TCRs with disease status, and machine learning to predict cytomegalovirus infection status. A later analysis re-examined previously published TCR beta repertoires from about 670 donors and added high-resolution HLA genotyping to investigate patterns of TCR occurrence. The later analysis used no new phenotypic data to find candidate immune exposures, relying instead on TCR beta sequences and their occurrence across donors. To decide whether each TCR beta V gene segment behaved as functional or pseudogenic, an earlier analysis of 587 of the donors relied on high-throughput TCR beta sequencing. Donor age, sex, ethnicity and CMV serostatus were compiled alongside the repertoire data. A later genetic analysis took genome-wide SNP genotypes for about 55% of the roughly 670 donors and used that subset as a discovery cohort. Every repertoire in the discovery cohort had been generated on one and the same sequencing platform. Both class I and class II loci were covered by HLA typing, at four-digit resolution. The number of donors typed differed by locus, with 629-630 for A, B, C, DRB1 and DQB1, about 500 for DQA1, 600 to 610 for DPA1, and under 490 for DPB1. Because of strong linkage in the cohort, roughly five DR-DQ haplotypes were treated as single units for association and clustering. Among a few hundred genotyped donors of the cohort, an average of approximately 240,000 unique TCR beta nucleotide sequences were sequenced per donor, 15% to 20% of them non-productive. The study at large found these results: Because HLA typing was missing for some donors at each locus, association tests included only the typed subset. In a later analysis, several top co-occurrence clusters were reported to appear linked to parvovirus B19, influenza, CMV and Epstein-Barr virus. A further reported finding was that TCR beta sequences accurately predicted the HLA-A and HLA-B alleles for most subjects in the first cohort. A later analysis found that most CMV-associated TCR beta chains appeared HLA-restricted, with HLA associations seemingly driven largely by CMV exposure. CMV serostatus was the only immune exposure information available for the cohort. Assigning TCR associations to individual alleles was difficult when HLA alleles, especially DR and DQ, strongly co-occurred. A group of highly shared sequence variants was considered likely to be a technical artifact of the sequencing pipeline. Compared with equally common non-associated chains, HLA-associated TCR beta chains in a later analysis were more clonally expanded and had lower generation probabilities. The classifier was reported to diagnose cytomegalovirus status with high specificity and sensitivity in both the original cohort and the validation cohort. Linkage disequilibrium might explain the correlated functional status among segregating V segments, but an unknown experimental factor could not be excluded. Roughly uniform sequencing depth across donors was assumed in presence/absence analyses, although this assumption may not hold. The authors suggested that the approach could potentially be generalized to other disease states and immunological phenotypes. Some IMGT-functional V segments, including TRBV6-2 and TRBV6-3, could not be told apart with the 87-base-pair reads, so those segments were excluded. In an earlier analysis of 450 to 750 of the donors, most TCR beta V segments appeared in productive rearrangements about 87% or about 30% of the time, broadly matching IMGT annotations. A total of 164 TCR beta chains were listed by the study as associated with cytomegalovirus. A later genetic analysis associated a missense DCLRE1C variant with V-gene and J-gene trimming of TCR beta chains, and an independent cohort replicated the association. Only TCR beta chains were sequenced in this cohort, and the absence of alpha or paired-chain data limited detectable features. A later analysis found that TCR association rates varied across HLA loci, with DRB1 alleles showing the most associated TCRs and HLA-C alleles the fewest. A few of the identified cytomegalovirus-associated TCR beta chains were confirmed in vitro to be specific for cytomegalovirus antigens. In a later analysis, 16,951 TCR beta sequences were associated with specific HLA alleles at a false discovery rate of 0.05. Because counts were too low, roughly 16 rarely observed V segments, including chromosome 9 orphons, were left out of the earlier analysis of approximately 580 of the donors. Most TCR sequences were seen in very few donors, while some public TCRs were found in many individuals. In a later genetic analysis, fewer N-insertions in productive TCRs were reported among donors in an Asian-associated ancestry cluster than the approximately 670-donor mean.

The library relied on the immunoSEQ multiplex PCR assay. For the multiplex PCR, a mixture combining 60 forward primers for TCR Vbeta segments and 13 reverse primers for TCR Jbeta segments was used. The CDR3 region of rearranged TCR beta genes was amplified from genomic DNA with a multiplex PCR assay. The Illumina HiSeq System was used to sequence the amplified TCR beta libraries as 87-base-pair reads. In the paper's pipeline: Across the 500 to 750 repertoires, a later analysis counted around 80 million unique TCR beta chains, about 10 million of which were shared by at least two donors. A nearest-neighbor algorithm error-corrected the raw reads and collapsed the reads into unique sequences, merging closely related sequences to remove PCR and sequencing errors. CDR3 sequences were aligned to IMGT reference sequences to assign V, D and J gene segments. For a sequence to be retained, a match of at least six nucleotides to both a V gene segment and a J gene segment was required. A rearrangement counted as productive if the CDR3 had no stop codons and remained in frame with V and J, and every other rearrangement counted as non-productive. CDR3 was defined according to IMGT convention as the region running from the second conserved V-encoded cysteine to the conserved J-encoded phenylalanine. The earlier analysis of about 560 of the donors excluded any sequence lacking an unambiguous match to a single V gene segment. In an earlier analysis of a few hundred of the donors, V segments were called functional above 56.7% productive rearrangements and were called segregating when the between-donor standard deviation exceeded 5%. A statistical classification framework was developed to diagnose cytomegalovirus status using the catalog of TCR beta chain sequences. A later analysis assigned V and J genes by comparing TCR nucleotide sequences with IMGT/GENE-DB human TR gene sequences. In a later analysis, CDR3 sequences and most-parsimonious VDJ recombination scenarios were assigned using the TCRdist pipeline. In a later analysis, each TCR beta chain was defined by its CDR3 amino acid sequence together with its V-gene family, and reads without a unique V-gene family were excluded. In a later analysis, around 650 highly shared, low-generation-probability nucleotide sequences were removed to address suspected cross-contamination and a sequencing artifact. A later analysis calculated a clonal expansion index for each public chain from normalized within-repertoire ranks of inferred template counts. A later analysis computed generation probabilities with a VDJ recombination model fitted to out-of-frame rearrangements, and checked the results against IGoR. In a later analysis, hypergeometric tests were used to score TCR-TCR, TCR-HLA and TCR-CMV co-occurrence, with a repertoire-size bias correction applied to TCR pairs. A later analysis estimated false discovery rates by permuting HLA or CMV assignments 20 times. In a later analysis, co-occurring TCRs were grouped with DBSCAN, and TCRdist sequence similarity was added when clustering was performed within HLA-allele-positive subsets. For co-occurrence clustering, repertoires with fewer than 30,000 or more than 120,000 public chains were excluded, along with a handful of repertoires with anomalous nucleotide sharing. The source is immuneACCESS, and TCRdb retained only in-frame sequences with V and J called. Part of the clones is not carried over; for the studies checked, unresolved V genes explain less than half of this, and the remainder is unexplained. The V and J calls and clone size were taken over from that table, and D and trimming were inferred from the DNA. The sample records about 120,000 clones, over 75% of which are singletons. Jointly, the top ten make up about 5.8% of the sample.

The receptor chain draws on TRBV19 and TRBJ1-2; the D gene cannot be resolved reliably. The sequence was obtained from a man between 18 and 29 years old in good health and CMV-seropositive. Sequences were obtained from PBMCs. The DNA is TGTGCCAGTAGCCCGGGGTATGGCGCGTATGGCTACACCTTC. This encodes CASSPGYGAYGYTF. Joined to the reference TRBV19 and TRBJ1-2 proteins, this CDR3 gives the full variable domain: DGGITQSPKYLFRKEGQNVTLSCEQNLNHDAMYWYRQDPGQGLRLIYYSQIVNDFQKGDIAEGYSVSREKKESFPLTVTSAQKNPTAFYLCASSPGYGAYGYTFGSGTRLTVV.